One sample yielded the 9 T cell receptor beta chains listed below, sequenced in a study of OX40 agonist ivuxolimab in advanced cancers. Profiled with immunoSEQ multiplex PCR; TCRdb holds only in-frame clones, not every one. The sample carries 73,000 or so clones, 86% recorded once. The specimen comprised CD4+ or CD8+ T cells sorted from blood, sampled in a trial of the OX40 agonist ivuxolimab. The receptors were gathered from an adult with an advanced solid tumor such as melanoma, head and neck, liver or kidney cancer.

In nucleotides, the CDR3 is TGTGCCAGCAGTTTTACACGACTCGGACTAGCGGGGGGAGGAGATACGCAGTATTTT. It translates to CASSFTRLGLAGGGDTQYF. The chain couples TRBV27 to TRBJ2-3; 14 nucleotides match TRBD2. CDR3 length: 19 residues. The junction had 13 bases not matched to a gene; V was cut back by 3 bases and J by 5 bases. CDR1 and CDR2 (germline): MNHEY, SMNVEV (reference sequence).

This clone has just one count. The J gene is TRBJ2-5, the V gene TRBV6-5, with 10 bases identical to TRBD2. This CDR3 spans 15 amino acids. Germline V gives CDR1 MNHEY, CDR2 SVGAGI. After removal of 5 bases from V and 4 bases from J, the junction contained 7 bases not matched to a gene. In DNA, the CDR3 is TGTGCCAGCAGTAGCAGCGGGGGGGCCGGAGAGACCCAGTACTTC. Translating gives CASSSSGGAGETQYF.

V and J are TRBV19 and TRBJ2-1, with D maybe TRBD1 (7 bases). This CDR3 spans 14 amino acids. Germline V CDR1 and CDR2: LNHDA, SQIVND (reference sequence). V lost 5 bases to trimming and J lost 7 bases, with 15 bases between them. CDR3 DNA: TGTGCCAGTAGTCAGGAGGGGGCTCGGAATGAGCAGTTCTTC. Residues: CASSQEGARNEQFF.

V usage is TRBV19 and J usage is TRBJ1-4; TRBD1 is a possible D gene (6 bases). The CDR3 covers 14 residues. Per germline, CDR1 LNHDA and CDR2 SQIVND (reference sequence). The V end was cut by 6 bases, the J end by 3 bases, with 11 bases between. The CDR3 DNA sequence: TGTGCCAGTAGAACAGGGACCGCTAATGAAAAACTGTTTTTT. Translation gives CASRTGTANEKLFF.

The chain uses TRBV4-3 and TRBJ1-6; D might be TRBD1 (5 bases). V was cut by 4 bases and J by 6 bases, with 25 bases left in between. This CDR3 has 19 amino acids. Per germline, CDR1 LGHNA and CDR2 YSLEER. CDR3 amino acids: CASSRSPARGALVNSPLHF. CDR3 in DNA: TGCGCCAGCAGCCGAAGCCCCGCCCGTGGGGCCCTGGTTAATTCACCCCTCCACTTT.

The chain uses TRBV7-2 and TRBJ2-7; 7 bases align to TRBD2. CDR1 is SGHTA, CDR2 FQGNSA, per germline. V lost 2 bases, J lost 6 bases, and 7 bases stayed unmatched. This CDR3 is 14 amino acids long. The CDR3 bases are TGTGCCAGCAGCTTATCGGGCAGGGAGGGCGAGCAGTACTTC. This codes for CASSLSGREGEQYF.

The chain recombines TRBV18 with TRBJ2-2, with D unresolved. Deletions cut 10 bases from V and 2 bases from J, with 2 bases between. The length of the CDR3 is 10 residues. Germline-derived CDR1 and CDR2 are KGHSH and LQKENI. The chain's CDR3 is CATNTGELFF. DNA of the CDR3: TGTGCCACCAACACCGGGGAGCTGTTTTTT.

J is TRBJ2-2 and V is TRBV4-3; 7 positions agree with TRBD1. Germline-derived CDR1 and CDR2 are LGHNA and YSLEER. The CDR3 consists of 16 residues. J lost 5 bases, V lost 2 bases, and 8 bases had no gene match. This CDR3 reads CASSQRVGTATGELFF. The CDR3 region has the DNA TGCGCCAGCAGCCAAAGAGTAGGGACAGCTACCGGGGAGCTGTTTTTT.

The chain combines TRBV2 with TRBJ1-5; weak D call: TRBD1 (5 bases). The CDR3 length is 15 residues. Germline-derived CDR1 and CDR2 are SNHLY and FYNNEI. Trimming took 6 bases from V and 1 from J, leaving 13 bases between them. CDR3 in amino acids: CASSPQQASNQPQHF. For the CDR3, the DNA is TGTGCCAGCAGCCCACAACAGGCGAGCAATCAGCCCCAGCATTTT.